The T cell receptor (beta chain) described here comes from a study of T cell repertoires in cytomegalovirus infection. Study as a whole: From public TCR beta signatures came an indication of both CMV infection and matching HLA type.

Germline CDR1 and CDR2: MDHEN and SYDVKM. V dropped 4 bases and J dropped 7; count of bases not matched to a gene: 8. The CDR3 totals 16 residues. MiXCR, applied by TCRdb to the reads, yields one record per CDR3 protein. Of 130,000 or so distinct CDR3 sequences detected, about 6% appear once; the ten largest clones hold roughly 18%. This clonotype has a count of ten or more. The source material was PBMCs. This TCR came from a human donor in good health (CMV status not recorded). Some clones in this sample may be carry-over from other donors' samples. This sequence joins TRBV28 and TRBJ2-3, with TRBD2 matching over 13 bases. Written as DNA, the CDR3 is TGTGCCAGCAGTTCCTCGGGACTAGCGGGGAAACATACGCAGTATTTT. It translates to CASSSSGLAGKHTQYF.